This TCR beta chain was obtained from a study of blood T cell repertoires in COVID-19. Study in general: The origin of the acute and convalescent COVID-19 samples was the United States, Italy and Spain.

Germline assignment: CDR1 DFQATT and CDR2 SNEGSKA (reference sequence). The CDR3 has 14 residues. Trimming removed 3 bases at V and 4 bases at J, with 15 bases between. Clinical history reported by participants formed the basis on which cohorts were assigned. Some clones are missing from TCRdb's copy, which holds only in-frame ones; the method was immunoSEQ multiplex PCR. The repertoire holds fewer than 500,000 clones, about 90% seen once, with approximately 2% in the top ten. The clonotype comes from a woman younger than 35 with acute COVID-19. The J gene is TRBJ2-5, the V gene TRBV20-1; D is possibly TRBD1 (6 bases). Input material: PBMCs or T cells enriched from blood (not recorded which). CDR3 sequence: CSASPRGQAETQYF. CDR3 DNA: TGCAGTGCTAGTCCCAGGGGCCAAGCAGAGACCCAGTACTTC.